This T cell receptor (beta chain) was sequenced in a study of blood T cell repertoires in COVID-19. Researchers sorted participants into cohorts using their self-reported clinical history. This clone showed up just a few times. Assay: immunoSEQ multiplex PCR; the TCRdb copy retains only in-frame clones and omits some. The data hold roughly 64,000 clones, with about 66% observed a single time. V lost 7 bases and J lost 4, with 14 bases in between. The V gene's germline CDR1 is MDHEN and CDR2 SYDVKM. The CDR3 sequence is 14 residues long. This receptor was taken from a woman aged 55-69 years who had been exposed to COVID-19. The chain uses TRBV28 and TRBJ2-1, with D maybe TRBD1 (7 bases). Sequencing was done on a sample of PBMCs or T cells enriched from blood (not recorded which). The CDR3 sequence: CASTPGGLYNEQFF. CDR3 sequence (DNA): TGTGCCAGCACCCCAGGGGGACTTTACAATGAGCAGTTCTTC.